Below, 4 T cell receptor beta chains from the same sample are listed, as sequenced in a study of blood T cell repertoires in COVID-19. Using immunoSEQ multiplex PCR, the repertoire was profiled, and TCRdb retains in-frame clones only, with some absent. The sample consists of 80,000 to 100,000 clones, 80% of them appearing once. Sequenced: peripheral blood. Receptor source: a woman in her sixties or seventies with acute or convalescent COVID-19.

This clone turned up a few times. V and J are TRBV5-3 and TRBJ2-7; 7 bases are a match to TRBD1. TRBV5-3 is an ORF, and what it does is uncertain. This CDR3 contains 14 residues. V shed 7 bases, J shed 4 bases, and the junction held 11 bases outside the gene matches. CDR3 protein: CARDTGDRKYEQYF. DNA for the CDR3: TGTGCCAGAGACACAGGGGATAGGAAATACGAGCAGTACTTC.

This chain's CDR3 is CASSFLAGGTDTQYF. The CDR3 DNA follows: TGTGCCAGCAGTTTTCTAGCGGGGGGGACAGATACGCAGTATTTT. The chain joins TRBV27 to TRBJ2-3; TRBD2 matches 12 bases. Germline CDR1 and CDR2: MNHEY and SMNVEV (reference sequence). The CDR3 is made up of 15 amino acids. Germline trimming cut 3 bases from V and 3 bases from J; bases unmatched to any gene: 1.

The genes are TRBV6-6 and TRBJ1-5, with TRBD1 identical over 7 bases. This CDR3 is 13 amino acids long. Germline values: CDR1 MNHNY, CDR2 SVGAGI (reference sequence). V lost 6 bases to trimming and J lost 6 bases; unmatched junction nucleotides: 5. CDR3 residues: CASRGTESQPQHF. CDR3 coding DNA: TGTGCCAGCAGGGGGACAGAAAGTCAGCCCCAGCATTTT.

This chain connects TRBV7-2 to TRBJ2-3; TRBD2 agrees at 8 bases. Trimming removed 5 bases from V and 11 bases from J; junction bases left unmatched: 9. Germline V gene data show CDR1 as SGHTA and CDR2 as FQGNSA. This CDR3 spans 13 amino acids. CDR3 sequence: CASSPPGLARQYF. In DNA, the CDR3 is TGTGCCAGCAGCCCGCCCGGACTAGCTCGGCAGTATTTT.